The 19 T cell receptor beta chains below all came from one sample that was sequenced in a study of cytomegalovirus exposure and HLA in healthy donors. PCR employed 60 Vbeta and 13 Jbeta primers. Clones were sequenced by immunoSEQ multiplex PCR, and TCRdb holds only the in-frame ones, with some missing. The top ten clones hold over 0.8% of a sample with about 110,000 clones, over 12% of them seen once. Sequences were obtained from PBMCs. These receptors were collected from a female donor in good health and CMV-seronegative.

This clone has a handful of counts. The chain combines TRBV9 with TRBJ1-1, with 10 bases aligning to TRBD1. CDR1 is SGDLS and CDR2 is YYNGEE in the germline V gene. The CDR3 spans 15 residues. The junction had 2 bases not matched to a gene; V was cut back by 0 bases and J by 3 bases. For the CDR3, the DNA is TGTGCCAGCAGCGTAGGCGGGACAGGGGACACTGAAGCTTTCTTT. This gives the protein CASSVGGTGDTEAFF.

The CDR3 region is CASSRNRELFF. CDR3 bases: TGTGCCAGCAGCCGTAACAGGGAGCTGTTTTTT. The rearrangement joins TRBV4-2 to TRBJ2-2, with D hard to call. The CDR3 loop spans 11 amino acids. Germline CDR1 LGHNA, CDR2 YNFKEQ. The V and J ends lost 4 bases and 9 bases respectively, with 6 bases between them.

This chain joins TRBV28 and TRBJ2-3; D may be TRBD2 (5 bases). This CDR3 is 16 amino acids long. The ends were cut back, 3 bases at V and 1 base at J, with 14 bases in the middle. The V gene's germline CDR1 is MDHEN and CDR2 SYDVKM. The CDR3 loop is CASSFPRGGRTDTQYF. CDR3 coding DNA: TGTGCCAGCAGTTTTCCCCGCGGCGGGCGCACAGATACGCAGTATTTT.

Written as DNA, the CDR3 is TGCGCCAGCAGCCAAGATGGGTACAGGGGAGGCTATGGCTACACCTTC. Amino acid sequence: CASSQDGYRGGYGYTF. The chain combines TRBV4-1 with TRBJ1-2, with 7 bases that match TRBD1. This CDR3 is built from 16 residues. V trimming: 0 bases; J trimming: 4 bases; junction bases outside the gene matches: 8. CDR1 and CDR2 from the germline V gene are MGHRA and YSYEKL.

This clone was seen more than once but under ten times. This chain joins TRBV5-8 and TRBJ1-1; TRBD1 agrees at 8 bases. Trimming cost V 6 bases and J 2 bases; bases outside gene matches: 6. The CDR3 sequence is 14 residues long. The V gene's germline CDR1 is SGHTS and CDR2 YDEGEE. CDR3 in DNA: TGTGCCAGCACCTCAGGGGGCGGTAACACTGAAGCTTTCTTT. As protein: CASTSGGGNTEAFF.

Regarding this clone: One end of the junction fails to match germline, which may point to a read error. This chain connects TRBV5-1 to TRBJ2-5, with 7 positions matching TRBD2. The germline CDR1 and CDR2 sequences are SGHRS and YFSETQ. This CDR3 region has 14 residues. CDR3 coding DNA: TGCGCCAGCTGCTTGGGGGGGGTCCAAGAGACCCAGTACTTC. Translated: CASCLGGVQETQYF.

This clone was recorded a few times. The rearrangement uses TRBV7-9 and TRBJ2-1, with TRBD2 as a possible D gene (6 bases). This CDR3 has 12 residues. The ends were cut back, 7 bases at V and 8 bases at J, with 12 bases in the middle. Per germline, CDR1 SEHNR and CDR2 FQNEAQ (reference sequence). CDR3 coding DNA: TGTGCCAGCACCCAATGGGAGGATGAGCAGTTCTTC. As protein: CASTQWEDEQFF.

In this sample, this clone turned up a few times. One junction end does not reproduce the germline sequence, and a read error may be involved. The V gene is TRBV30, the J gene TRBJ1-2; 8 nucleotides match TRBD1. The CDR3 covers 12 residues. Germline CDR1 is GTSNPN and CDR2 is SVGIG (reference sequence). Here the CDR3 DNA reads TGTGCCGGGAGGACAGGGTTTCATGGCTACACCTTC. Translated, it gives CAGRTGFHGYTF.

This clone appeared a few times. The genes are TRBV5-6 and TRBJ1-2; no reliable D call. The CDR3 loop spans 14 amino acids. Germline V gives CDR1 SGHDT, CDR2 YYEEEE. The V end lost 0 bases, the J end lost 2 bases, and 8 bases lay between the germline ends. As DNA, the CDR3 is TGTGCCAGCAGCTTGGTCGCGCTGAACTATGGCTACACCTTC. Its protein product is CASSLVALNYGYTF.

The genes are TRBV5-6 and TRBJ2-5; 11 bases match TRBD1. The DNA matches TRBJ2-7 better at its end, which makes the J call doubtful. Germline CDR1 reads SGHDT; CDR2 reads YYEEEE. The CDR3 covers 14 residues. CDR3 residues: CASSWDRGGYEQYF. The DNA for the CDR3 is TGTGCCAGCAGCTGGGACAGGGGGGGCTACGAGCAGTACTTC.

The chain employs TRBV5-4 and TRBJ2-1; possibly TRBD2 for D (6 bases). Germline CDR1 reads SGHNT; CDR2 reads YYREEE (reference sequence). The ends were cut back, 4 bases at V and 9 bases at J, with 17 bases in the middle. The CDR3 length is 14 residues. Here the CDR3 reads CASSPPWGGGEQFF. Written as DNA, the CDR3 is TGTGCCAGCAGCCCCCCCTGGGGAGGCGGTGAGCAGTTCTTC. The variable domain in full, completed from reference TRBV5-4 and TRBJ2-1, reads ETGVTQSPTHLIKTRGQQVTLRCSSQSGHNTVSWYQQALGQGPQFIFQYYREEENGRGNFPPRFSGLQFPNYSSELNVNALELDDSALYLCASSPPWGGGEQFFGPGTRLTVL.

For this clone: At one boundary the junction diverges from the germline segment, which might be a read error. The chain links TRBV30 to TRBJ1-5; D is undetermined. The CDR3 consists of 15 residues. The V gene's germline CDR1 is GTSNPN and CDR2 SVGIG (reference sequence). The CDR3 region is CAWSVLLGPNRPQHF. The CDR3 nucleotides are TGTGCCTGGAGTGTACTACTAGGTCCTAATCGGCCCCAGCATTTT.

A few counts support this clone. V gene TRBV6-5 combines with J gene TRBJ1-1, with unresolved D. Trimming stripped 6 bases from V and 4 bases from J, with 15 bases between. This CDR3 spans 14 amino acids. Germline V gene lookup returns CDR1 MNHEY and CDR2 SVGAGI. CDR3 region: CASRSTGSSTEAFF. CDR3 bases: TGTGCCAGCAGAAGTACGGGGTCGAGCACTGAAGCTTTCTTT.

This clone was observed a handful of times. The rearrangement uses TRBV9 and TRBJ1-4, with D possibly being TRBD1 (5 bases). There are 16 residues in the CDR3. Germline CDR1 SGDLS, CDR2 YYNGEE. Trimming shortened V by 0 bases and J by 0 bases, and 9 bases separated the two germline ends. CDR3 region: CASSVAGQPTNEKLFF. The CDR3 DNA reads as TGTGCCAGCAGCGTAGCAGGGCAGCCAACTAATGAAAAACTGTTTTTT.

This clone was counted between two and nine times. CDR3 nucleotides: TGTGCCAGCAGTGAGCGGGGTACTGGCGGAAGCTCCTACAATGAGCAGTTCTTC. This encodes CASSERGTGGSSYNEQFF. V is TRBV25-1 and J is TRBJ2-1; possible D gene TRBD2, 6 bases. The germline V and J ends were trimmed by 3 bases and 0 bases, with 18 bases remaining between them. CDR1 and CDR2 from the germline V gene are MGHDK and SYGVNS. The CDR3 runs to 18 residues. Full variable domain (outside the CDR3, taken from reference TRBV25-1 and TRBJ2-1): EADIYQTPRYLVIGTGKKITLECSQTMGHDKMYWYQQDPGMELHLIHYSYGVNSTEKGDLSSESTVSRIRTEHFPLTLESARPSHTSQYLCASSERGTGGSSYNEQFFGPGTRLTVL.

This clone was seen a handful of times. The chain couples TRBV27 to TRBJ2-3; 14 bases map to TRBD2. V was clipped by 8 bases and J by 5 bases; unmatched bases: 12. Germline-derived CDR1 and CDR2 are MNHEY and SMNVEV (reference sequence). The CDR3 totals 17 residues. The CDR3 nucleotides read TGTGCCAGCGGTAGCCTGGGACTAGCGGGAGAGCGAGATACGCAGTATTTT. Translating it yields CASGSLGLAGERDTQYF.

This clone was seen a few times. The chain uses TRBV6-6 and TRBJ1-4; the D gene is possibly TRBD1 (6 bases). CDR1 and CDR2 from the germline V gene are MNHNY and SVGAGI (reference sequence). The V gene lost 0 bases and the J gene lost 7 bases, with 12 bases spanning the gap. The CDR3 totals 15 residues. The CDR3 region is CASSYSVGHGEKLFF. CDR3 coding DNA: TGTGCCAGCAGTTACTCGGTGGGACACGGTGAAAAACTGTTTTTT.

Only a few counts were recorded for this clone. The chain uses TRBV19 and TRBJ2-3; 7 positions agree with TRBD1. The germline V gene encodes CDR1 LNHDA and CDR2 SQIVND (reference sequence). This CDR3 region has 11 residues. The V segment lost 4 bases and the J segment 10 bases; nucleotides outside the gene matches: 2. CDR3 region: CASSTQGPQYF. Here the CDR3 DNA reads TGTGCCAGTAGTACACAGGGGCCGCAGTATTTT.

Notes on this clone: A junction boundary mismatches the germline segment, possibly from a read error. The J gene is TRBJ2-1, the V gene TRBV11-2; 8 bases match TRBD2. Germline V gene lookup returns CDR1 SGHAT and CDR2 FQNNGV. CDR3 length equals 13 residues. In DNA, the CDR3 is TGTGCCAGCAGCTTAGAAAGCGGGAGCGCAGGGCTCTTC. Its protein is CASSLESGSAGLF. The full variable domain, with the rest looked up from reference TRBV11-2 and TRBJ2-1, is EAGVAQSPRYKIIEKRQSVAFWCNPISGHATLYWYQQILGQGPKLLIQFQNNGVVDDSQLPKDRFSAERLKGVDSTLKIQPAKLEDSAVYLCASSLESGSAGLFGPGTRLTVL.